This T cell receptor beta chain appears in the sequencing data of a study of human T cells and chemical hapten exposure (dated by TCRdb to the early 2020s). Background on the whole study: For sensitization, 2% DPC in acetone was applied to a roughly 2 cm by roughly 2 cm area of upper inner arm skin. Throughout the study period of around 24 weeks, patients also received therapeutic DPC doses to the scalp every week. Patch testing was done on the upper back using Finn chambers containing 0.01% DPC, and results were scored after 6 days according to International Contact Dermatitis Research Group standards. The mostly female patient cohort included alopecia areata with under or over 50% scalp involvement, alopecia totalis and alopecia universalis. Libraries were pooled for sequencing, and variation in per-sample TCR yields was attributed mainly to small differences in library volumes within the pool. The study tracked peripheral blood TCR repertoire changes in vivo during primary and secondary sensitization to the hapten diphenylcyclopropenone (DPC) in alopecia patients. Patient blood was sampled pre-sensitization (week 0) and at 2, 6 and about 24 weeks after DPC sensitization. For TCR sequencing, blood came from 25 to 35 alopecia patients at anywhere from one to four time points (pre-sensitization, 2, 6 and 24 weeks). From each blood RNA sample, both TCR alpha and TCR beta chains were sequenced. Study-wide conclusions, independent of this receptor: No change with DPC sensitization was found in the number of TCRs above 1 in 1000 frequency, and no evidence of global repertoire structure alterations was found. After repeated subsampling, the strength of the expansion versus patch-test correlation and the threshold at which it became significant changed. Significantly more large CDR3 similarity clusters were formed by expanded TCRs than by pre-sensitization or healthy control sets, consistent with antigen-driven responses. Patch test score correlated positively with the number of PT1 expanded TCRs, reaching significance at thresholds 8, 16 and 32 but not at 4. All patients had alopecia, a presumed autoimmune disease, so their immune response might differ from that of healthy individuals.

The time point label on this specimen signifies: patch test 1, 2 weeks after DPC sensitization. The treatment or condition label here, explained by the study, means: therapeutic diphenylcyclopropenone sensitization with weekly scalp DPC. Total RNA was extracted from unfractionated whole blood collected in Tempus Blood RNA tubes. Blood at each patch-test visit was drawn before the patch test was applied. Eligible patients were aged 18 to 70, diagnosed with alopecia, deemed suitable for DPC therapy, and excluded if pregnant. To prepare the library, RACE was applied. Reads for this sample came from a NextSeq 500. Library preparation attached unique molecular identifiers to individual cDNA molecules for quantitative, reproducible TCR counting. The authors' pipeline ran thus. Samples had a median of around 92,000 TCRs, with a range from roughly 20,000 to 700,000. The Decombinator software suite was used to annotate V, J and CDR3 in the TCR reads. For the PS versus PT1 abundance plots, all samples were subsampled to the same number of TCRs (28,000). Expanded TCRs were defined as absent before sensitization and observed at least eight times at the 2-week time point. TCRdb reworked the public reads: Q25 trimming with fastp, MiXCR clone assembly, productive beta chains retained. Entries that share a CDR3 protein sequence are merged under the most common genes and DNA. In this record, the V and J calls reflect TCRdb's handling and not the investigators' own analysis. The sample table shows 40,000 or so distinct CDR3 sequences, and 3.5% to 4% are seen once. In total, the top ten clones hold around 28% of the sample.

At least ten counts were recorded for this clonotype. What this receptor recognizes is not known. The record has no base qualities; no much larger clone is one base away. The material was whole blood, obtained in connection with sensitization to the hapten diphenylcyclopropenone (DPC). The TCR was taken from a man aged 50 or older with alopecia areata. Some clones in this sample may be carry-over from other donors' samples.

In nucleotides, the sequence is TGTGCCACCGAGGGACAGGACACCTACGAGCAGTACTTC. Translated, it gives CATEGQDTYEQYF. The receptor chain draws on TRBV10-3 and TRBJ2-7; 8 central bases correspond to TRBD1. CDR1 and CDR2 are read off the germline V gene as ENHRY and SYGVKD. The V end gives up 10 bases and the J end 2 bases, leaving 7 bases in the junction not matched to a gene. From the cysteine through the phenylalanine, the CDR3 covers 13 amino acids. The CDR3 DNA has 39 bases and is translated from base 1.